This entry is about one TCR beta chain. The antigen is unknown. Caucasian individuals from Russia who were healthy and aged about 6 to 90 acted as donors. PCR was performed a second time for about 6 to 12 cycles using a sample-barcoded 5' primer and a J-beta primer mix. Per sample, CDR3-containing paired-end reads numbered at least 2.5 million. Each CDR3 protein is one row after TCRdb ran MiXCR on the 5' RACE reads. The data show fewer than 2,000,000 distinct CDR3 sequences, around 42% seen once. This record belongs to a study of blood T cells in healthy people across ages. Germline loops: CDR1 SQVTM, CDR2 ANQGSEA. V was pared by 1 base and J by 1 base, with 7 bases between. The CDR3 runs to 13 residues. Notes on the study in general: TCR beta diversity per million T cells fell roughly linearly with age. Possibly, changes in expanded clonotypes were confounded because donor CMV status was unknown.

The chain uses TRBV29-1 and TRBJ1-1; unclear D gene. The material sequenced was blood. The receptor was derived from a human donor in good health. The CDR3 bases are TGCAGCGTTGAAGTTGGCTGGAACACTGAAGCTTTCTTT. This codes for CSVEVGWNTEAFF.